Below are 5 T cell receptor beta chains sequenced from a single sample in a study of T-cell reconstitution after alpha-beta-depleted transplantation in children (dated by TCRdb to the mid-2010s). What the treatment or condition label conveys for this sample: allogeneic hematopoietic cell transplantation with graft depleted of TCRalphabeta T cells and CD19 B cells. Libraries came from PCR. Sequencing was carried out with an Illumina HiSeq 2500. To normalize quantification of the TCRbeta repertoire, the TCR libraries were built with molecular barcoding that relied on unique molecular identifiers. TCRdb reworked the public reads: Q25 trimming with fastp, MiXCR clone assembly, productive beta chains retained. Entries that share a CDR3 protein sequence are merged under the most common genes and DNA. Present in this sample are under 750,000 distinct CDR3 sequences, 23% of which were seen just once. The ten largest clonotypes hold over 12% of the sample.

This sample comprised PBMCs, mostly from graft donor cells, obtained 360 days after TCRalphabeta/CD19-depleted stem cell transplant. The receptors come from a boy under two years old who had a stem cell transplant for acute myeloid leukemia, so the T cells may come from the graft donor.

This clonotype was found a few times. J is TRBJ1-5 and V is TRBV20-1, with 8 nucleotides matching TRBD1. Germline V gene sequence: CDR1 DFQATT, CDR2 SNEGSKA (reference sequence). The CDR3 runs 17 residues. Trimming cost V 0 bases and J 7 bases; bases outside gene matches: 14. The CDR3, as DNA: TGCAGTGCTAGAGATCAATTAAAGACAGGGGCTGGGCAGCCCCAGCATTTT. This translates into CSARDQLKTGAGQPQHF.

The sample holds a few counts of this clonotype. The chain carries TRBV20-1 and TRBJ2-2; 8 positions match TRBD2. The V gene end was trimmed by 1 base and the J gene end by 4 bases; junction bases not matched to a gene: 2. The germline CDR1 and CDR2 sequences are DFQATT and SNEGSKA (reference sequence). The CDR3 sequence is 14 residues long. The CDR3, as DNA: TGCAGTGCTAGAGTAGCGGGGAGCACCGGGGAGCTGTTTTTT. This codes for CSARVAGSTGELFF.

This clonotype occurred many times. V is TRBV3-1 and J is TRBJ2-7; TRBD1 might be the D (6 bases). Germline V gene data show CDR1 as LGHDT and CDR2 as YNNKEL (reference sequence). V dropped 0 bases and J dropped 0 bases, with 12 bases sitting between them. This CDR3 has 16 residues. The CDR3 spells CASSQDLDSSSYEQYF. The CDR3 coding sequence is TGTGCCAGCAGCCAAGACCTGGACAGCAGCTCCTACGAGCAGTACTTC.

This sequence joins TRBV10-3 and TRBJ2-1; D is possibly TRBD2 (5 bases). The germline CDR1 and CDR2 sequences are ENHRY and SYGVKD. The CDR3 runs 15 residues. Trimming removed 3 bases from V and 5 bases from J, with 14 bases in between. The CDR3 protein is CAISDKGLFNNEQFF. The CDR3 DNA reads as TGTGCCATCAGTGACAAAGGACTCTTCAACAATGAGCAGTTCTTC.

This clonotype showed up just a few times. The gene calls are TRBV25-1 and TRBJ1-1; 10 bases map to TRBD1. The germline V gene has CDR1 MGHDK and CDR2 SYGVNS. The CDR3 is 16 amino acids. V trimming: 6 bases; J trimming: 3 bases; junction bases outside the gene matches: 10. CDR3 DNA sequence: TGTGCCAGCAGCTCCCGGGACAGGGGATTCGACACTGAAGCTTTCTTT. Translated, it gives CASSSRDRGFDTEAFF.